These T cell receptor beta chains were read from a single sample in a study of T-cell memory formation after mild COVID-19. TCRdb re-derived calls from the 5' RACE reads in MiXCR, one entry per CDR3 protein. The repertoire holds approximately 500,000 distinct CDR3 sequences, with around a quarter as singletons. Sequencing was done on a sample of PBMCs or a T cell subset sorted from them (not recorded which). The origin of the receptors is an adult woman who had mild COVID-19 (a few samples of this study predate the infection). Cell type and time point are not known. Each CDR3 is given with its conserved first and last residue. D genes are given only for firm matches. Clone size, where shown, is once, few, many, or a class for clones that have expanded.

cdr3_nt | cdr3_aa | j_call | clone_size | d_call | v_call
TGTGCCAGCAGCTTTGTGGGACAGGTGAACACTGAAGCTTTCTTT | CASSFVGQVNTEAFF | TRBJ1-1 | - | TRBD1 | TRBV5-6
TGTGCCAGCAGCGTACTAGCGGGAGGTGGAACAGATACGCAGTATTTT | CASSVLAGGGTDTQYF | TRBJ2-3 | few | TRBD2 | TRBV9
TGTGCCAGCTCACCACCTCTAATAGCGGGAGAGGATACGCAGTATTTT | CASSPPLIAGEDTQYF | TRBJ2-3 | - | TRBD2 | TRBV18
TGTGCTAGCAGCTCCGGGACTAGAACCACAGATACGCAGTATTTT | CASSSGTRTTDTQYF | TRBJ2-3 | - | TRBD2 | TRBV7-7
TGTGCCAGCAGTGGGCGGTCGGCCGGGGAGCTGTTTTTT | CASSGRSAGELFF | TRBJ2-2 | - | - | TRBV2
TGTGCCAGCAGTTACGGGAACAGGGGAAACACCGGGGAGCTGTTTTTT | CASSYGNRGNTGELFF | TRBJ2-2 | few | TRBD1 | TRBV6-2/TRBV6-3
TGTGCCAGCAGTTTGAGGTGGGCCCAGGGGCCCGCGTCCTACAATGAGCAGTTCTTC | CASSLRWAQGPASYNEQFF | TRBJ2-1 | - | - | TRBV27
TGTGCCAGCCAATCGTTGGGAAACACCATATATTTT | CASQSLGNTIYF | TRBJ1-3 | few | - | TRBV6-6
TGTGCCAGCAGCCAGGGGACAGGGGTATCCTACGAGCAGTACTTC | CASSQGTGVSYEQYF | TRBJ2-7 | - | TRBD1 | TRBV7-6
TGTGCCAGCACCCTAGCGGGAGTGTACAATGAGCAGTTCTTC | CASTLAGVYNEQFF | TRBJ2-1 | - | TRBD2 | TRBV27
TGTGCCAGCAGCTTTCGGCCCAACTCCTACGAGCAGTACTTC | CASSFRPNSYEQYF | TRBJ2-7 | - | - | TRBV7-2
TGTGCCAGCAGCTCAAGCGGGAGGCCATGGGACGAGCAGTACTTC | CASSSSGRPWDEQYF | TRBJ2-7 | few | TRBD2 | TRBV7-9
TGTGCCAGCAGACGACAGGGGCCCGGGGAGCTGTTTTTT | CASRRQGPGELFF | TRBJ2-2 | few | TRBD1 | TRBV2
TGTGCCAGCTCACCCCAGGAGGTGTCCCCCTTCACAGATACGCAGTATTTT | CASSPQEVSPFTDTQYF | TRBJ2-3 | - | - | TRBV18
TGCAGCGTTGCAGGGGGTGAGAACTATGGCTACACCTTC | CSVAGGENYGYTF | TRBJ1-2 | - | TRBD1 | TRBV29-1
TGCAGTGCTAGAGGTGCTAATACGATGGGGGACATTCAGTACTTC | CSARGANTMGDIQYF | TRBJ2-4 | - | - | TRBV20-1
TGTGCCAGCTCACCAGGGAAGACCTACGAGCAGTACTTC | CASSPGKTYEQYF | TRBJ2-7 | few | - | TRBV18
TGTGCCAGCAGCCCCCGGGGTAGCGGGAGAGCGATCTACAATGAGCAGTTCTTC | CASSPRGSGRAIYNEQFF | TRBJ2-1 | - | TRBD2 | TRBV7-3
TGTGCCAGTAGTATGGGACAGAACGACATTCAGTACTTC | CASSMGQNDIQYF | TRBJ2-4 | - | TRBD1 | TRBV19
TGTGCCAGTACCCTCGGGGGGTACAGCTGGGCCAACGTCCTGACTTTC | CASTLGGYSWANVLTF | TRBJ2-6 | few | TRBD2 | TRBV19
TGTGCCAGCAGGGCTCTCGGGGTAGGGGATACGCAGTATTTT | CASRALGVGDTQYF | TRBJ2-3 | - | - | TRBV27
TGTGCCTGGACGCAGGGTTTACCCTACGAGCAGTACTTC | CAWTQGLPYEQYF | TRBJ2-7 | - | - | TRBV30
TGCGCCAGCAGCTTGGGACAGGACTATGGCTACACCTTC | CASSLGQDYGYTF | TRBJ1-2 | many | - | TRBV5-1
TGTGCCAGCAGTTCCGAGGCGGGGCGTACACACGAGCAGTACTTC | CASSSEAGRTHEQYF | TRBJ2-7 | - | - | TRBV12-3/TRBV12-4
TGTGCCACCAGCAGAGATTTGGGGGCGCGGGAGACCCAGTACTTC | CATSRDLGARETQYF | TRBJ2-5 | - | - | TRBV15
TGCGCCAGCAGCTCTACCAGTGGTGAGCAGTACTTC | CASSSTSGEQYF | TRBJ2-7 | - | - | TRBV5-1
TGCGCCAGCAGGGTCGCGGGGGGACCCGCAGATACGCAGTATTTT | CASRVAGGPADTQYF | TRBJ2-3 | - | TRBD2 | TRBV5-1
TGTGCCAGCAGCTTTCTAGCGGGGGCCCCGGCAGGAGAGACCCAGTACTTC | CASSFLAGAPAGETQYF | TRBJ2-5 | few | TRBD2 | TRBV7-9
TGCAGCGTTGAAGTGGGTACTAGCGGGGAGTACAATGAGCAGTTCTTC | CSVEVGTSGEYNEQFF | TRBJ2-1 | few | TRBD2 | TRBV29-1
TGCAGTGCTAGCTCCCTAGCGGGAGAGTGGGGTGAGCAGTTCTTC | CSASSLAGEWGEQFF | TRBJ2-1 | few | TRBD2 | TRBV20-1
TGCGCCAGCAGCTTGGCAAGACAGGGGGCTGGAGGCTACACCTTC | CASSLARQGAGGYTF | TRBJ1-2 | once | TRBD1 | TRBV5-1
TGTGCCAGCAGCTTGAACAGGGGAGCTGGGGCCAACGTCCTGACTTTC | CASSLNRGAGANVLTF | TRBJ2-6 | - | TRBD1 | TRBV5-6
TGCGCCAGCAGCTTGAATCAGGGCACAGATACGCAGTATTTT | CASSLNQGTDTQYF | TRBJ2-3 | - | - | TRBV5-1
TGTGCCAGCAGCGTATCTAGCGGGGGGTATGAGCAGTTCTTC | CASSVSSGGYEQFF | TRBJ2-1 | - | TRBD2 | TRBV9
TGTGCCAGCAGCCACCGGGACAGGGGATTCTACGAGCAGTACTTC | CASSHRDRGFYEQYF | TRBJ2-7 | many | TRBD1 | TRBV5-6
TGTGCCAGCGGGGGCCCCGCCACGGTGCAGTTCTTC | CASGGPATVQFF | TRBJ2-1 | - | - | TRBV6-5
TGTGCCAGTATAAAAGGAATTGAAGAGGAAAAACTGTTTTTT | CASIKGIEEEKLFF | TRBJ1-4 | few | - | TRBV6-1
TGCAGTGCGCAAAATGCGGCTGGGGGCGGGGAGCTGTTTTTT | CSAQNAAGGGELFF | TRBJ2-2 | - | - | TRBV20-1
TGCAGCGTTGGACAGGGGTCAAGGTACACAGATACGCAGTATTTT | CSVGQGSRYTDTQYF | TRBJ2-3 | - | TRBD1 | TRBV29-1
TGTGCCAGCAGCTATAGGACAACCCTAGCCAAAAACATTCAGTACTTC | CASSYRTTLAKNIQYF | TRBJ2-4 | - | - | TRBV5-6
TGTGCCAGCCGTCCCCCAGGGGCATCCGGGGAGCTGTTTTTT | CASRPPGASGELFF | TRBJ2-2 | - | - | TRBV6-5
TGCGCCAGCAGCTCGGGACTAGCGGACCCCACAGATACGCAGTATTTT | CASSSGLADPTDTQYF | TRBJ2-3 | - | TRBD2 | TRBV5-1
TGCAGCGTTCTCCAGGACTATGGCTACACCTTC | CSVLQDYGYTF | TRBJ1-2 | - | - | TRBV29-1
TGTGCCAGCTCACCACCGGCGCGGGGGGGGACAGATACGCAGTATTTT | CASSPPARGGTDTQYF | TRBJ2-3 | - | TRBD2 | TRBV18
TGCGCCAGCAGCTTGGTATCATCGAGGTTGGACACCGGGGAGCTGTTTTTT | CASSLVSSRLDTGELFF | TRBJ2-2 | - | - | TRBV5-1
TGTGCCAGCAGCTCTCTTAGACTAACCGCGAACACCGGGGAGCTGTTTTTT | CASSSLRLTANTGELFF | TRBJ2-2 | few | - | TRBV11-1
TGTGCCAGCAGCTTAGCGAGTAAGGCGGGAGTCACCAAAAACATTCAGTACTTC | CASSLASKAGVTKNIQYF | TRBJ2-4 | few | TRBD2 | TRBV7-2
TGTGCCAGCAGTTTGGGGGGGCTTCCCTCCTACAATGAGCAGTTCTTC | CASSLGGLPSYNEQFF | TRBJ2-1 | few | - | TRBV27
TGTGCCAGCAGCTCCCCGACTAGAGGGCAAGAGACCCAGTACTTC | CASSSPTRGQETQYF | TRBJ2-5 | - | - | TRBV7-8
TGTGCCAGCAGCTATAAGGGTAGCAGGGAGCAGTTCTTC | CASSYKGSREQFF | TRBJ2-1 | - | - | TRBV7-2
TGCAGCGTTGGGGACAGGGGTTCTCAGCCCCAGCATTTT | CSVGDRGSQPQHF | TRBJ1-5 | few | TRBD1 | TRBV29-1
TGCGCCAGCAGCTTGACGACAGGGACTGAAGCTTTCTTT | CASSLTTGTEAFF | TRBJ1-1 | few | TRBD1 | TRBV5-1
TGTGCCAGCAGCGTAGGCAGCGGGGGGGCCGGCGAGCAGTACTTC | CASSVGSGGAGEQYF | TRBJ2-7 | few | TRBD2 | TRBV9